These 22 T cell receptor beta chains were all obtained from the same sample, sequenced in a study of cytomegalovirus exposure and HLA in healthy donors. PCR used 60 Vbeta primers and 13 Jbeta primers. TCRdb's copy holds only in-frame clones and misses some; the assay was immunoSEQ multiplex PCR. In all, the sample yields about 210,000 clones. Material: PBMCs. These receptors came from a woman in her thirties in good health and CMV-seropositive.

The rearrangement uses TRBV27 and TRBJ2-7; a possible D gene is TRBD1 (6 bases). This CDR3 has 12 amino acids. With 3 bases removed from V and 6 bases from J, the gap between germline ends came to 9 bases. Germline V gene data show CDR1 as MNHEY and CDR2 as SMNVEV (reference sequence). The CDR3 reads CASSFRRGEQYF. The DNA for the CDR3 is TGTGCCAGCAGTTTCCGCAGGGGCGAGCAGTACTTC.

CDR3 bases: TGCGCCAGCAGCCCGGGACAGGCAGTACAAGAGACCCAGTACTTC. Its translation is CASSPGQAVQETQYF. The chain employs TRBV5-1 and TRBJ2-5, with 8 bases identical to TRBD1. V dropped 4 bases and J dropped 2; count of bases not matched to a gene: 7. CDR1 and CDR2 from the germline V gene are SGHRS and YFSETQ. The CDR3 runs to 15 residues.

The chain is built from TRBV5-1 and TRBJ2-7, with TRBD1 matching over 8 bases. V gave up 6 bases and J gave up 4 bases; unmatched junction bases: 6. Germline-derived CDR1 and CDR2 are SGHRS and YFSETQ. This CDR3 region has 13 residues. In DNA, the CDR3 is TGCGCCAGCATCCCGGGACAGGTTTACGAGCAGTACTTC. Protein product: CASIPGQVYEQYF. Full variable domain (outside the CDR3, taken from reference TRBV5-1 and TRBJ2-7): KAGVTQTPRYLIKTRGQQVTLSCSPISGHRSVSWYQQTPGQGLQFLFEYFSETQRNKGNFPGRFSGRQFSNSRSEMNVSTLELGDSALYLCASIPGQVYEQYFGPGTRLTVT.

The chain couples TRBV2 to TRBJ2-1, with D maybe TRBD1 (6 bases). V was shortened by 1 base and J by 9 bases, with 10 bases between the two germline ends. The CDR3 is made up of 13 amino acids. Germline CDR1 and CDR2: SNHLY and FYNNEI. The CDR3 DNA sequence: TGTGCCAGCAGTGAAGACAGGGCGCGTGAGCAGTTCTTC. Amino acid sequence: CASSEDRAREQFF.

This rearrangement joins TRBV9 to TRBJ2-2; 9 bases fit TRBD2. Per germline, CDR1 SGDLS and CDR2 YYNGEE. The trim removed 4 bases at V and 5 bases at J, leaving 6 bases unmatched. The CDR3 runs to 15 residues. CDR3 bases: TGTGCCAGCAGCCTCCGACTAGCGGATACCGGGGAGCTGTTTTTT. Amino acids: CASSLRLADTGELFF.

The chain couples TRBV9 to TRBJ2-3; a weak D match, TRBD2 (5 bases). Deletions cut 3 bases from V and 3 bases from J, with 23 bases between. Per the germline V gene, CDR1 is SGDLS and CDR2 is YYNGEE. The length of the CDR3 is 18 residues. CDR3 region: CASSALGGLRGRTDTQYF. For the CDR3, the DNA is TGTGCCAGCAGCGCCCTGGGTGGGCTCCGAGGGCGGACAGATACGCAGTATTTT. The full variable domain, completed using reference TRBV9 and TRBJ2-3, is DSGVTQTPKHLITATGQRVTLRCSPRSGDLSVYWYQQSLDQGLQFLIQYYNGEERAKGNILERFSAQQFPDLHSELNLSSLELGDSALYFCASSALGGLRGRTDTQYFGPGTRLTVL.

The gene calls are TRBV12-5 and TRBJ1-5, with a tentative D call TRBD1 (5 bases). This CDR3 is 16 amino acids long. The germline V gene has CDR1 LGHNT and CDR2 FRNRAP. The germline V and J ends were trimmed by 6 bases and 7 bases, with 22 bases remaining between them. The chain's CDR3 is CASGYSGGAWEQPQHF. The CDR3 DNA is TGTGCTAGTGGATACTCCGGAGGGGCTTGGGAACAGCCCCAGCATTTT.

This chain uses TRBV6-1 with TRBJ2-1; 9 bases match TRBD2. The junction had 6 bases not matched to a gene; V was cut back by 3 bases and J by 0 bases. The germline V gene encodes CDR1 MNHNS and CDR2 SASEGT. The CDR3 spans 17 residues. CDR3 in DNA: TGTGCCAGCAGTGAGCCTAGCGGGATCGGCTCCTACAATGAGCAGTTCTTC. Translation: CASSEPSGIGSYNEQFF.

The chain is built from TRBV10-1 and TRBJ2-5; possibly TRBD1 for D (5 bases). The CDR3 loop spans 14 amino acids. V was cut by 5 bases and J by 3 bases, with 13 bases left in between. Germline CDR1 reads WNHNN; CDR2 reads SYGVQD (reference sequence). CDR3 residues: CASSRVREEETQYF. The CDR3, as DNA: TGCGCCAGCAGTAGGGTCAGGGAAGAAGAGACCCAGTACTTC.

This chain uses TRBV19 with TRBJ1-3, with 7 bases lining up with TRBD1. CDR1 is LNHDA, CDR2 SQIVND, per germline (reference sequence). V was clipped by 7 bases and J by 1 base; unmatched bases: 4. The CDR3 loop spans 14 amino acids. The CDR3 DNA reads TGTGCCAGTATACAGGGGACTTCTGGAAACACCATATATTTT. Translating it yields CASIQGTSGNTIYF.

The chain joins TRBV7-9 to TRBJ2-1; no clear D. The CDR3 is 15 residues long. The V gene's germline CDR1 is SEHNR and CDR2 FQNEAQ (reference sequence). V was trimmed by 5 bases and J by 4 bases, leaving 15 bases between them. The CDR3 sequence: CASSAHGGQYNEQFF. The DNA for the CDR3 is TGTGCCAGCAGCGCCCACGGTGGGCAGTACAATGAGCAGTTCTTC.

The V gene is TRBV29-1, the J gene TRBJ1-3, with D perhaps matching TRBD1 (6 bases). This CDR3 is built from 14 residues. V was shortened by 5 bases and J by 0 bases, with 11 bases between the two germline ends. CDR1 is SQVTM and CDR2 is ANQGSEA in the germline V gene. CDR3 sequence reads: CSVHGQNSGNTIYF. The CDR3 nucleotides read TGCAGCGTTCACGGACAGAACTCTGGAAACACCATATATTTT.

The chain links TRBV6-6 to TRBJ1-2; D may be TRBD1 (6 bases). V was trimmed by 8 bases and J by 8 bases, leaving 15 bases between them. The CDR3 loop spans 12 amino acids. Per the germline V gene, CDR1 is MNHNY and CDR2 is SVGAGI (reference sequence). The CDR3 bases are TGTGCCAGCGCTAAGGGGGGGGGAGGCTACACCTTC. The encoded protein is CASAKGGGGYTF.

The rearrangement uses TRBV7-2 and TRBJ1-6; the D gene is possibly TRBD1 (6 bases). The CDR3 is 13 residues long. CDR1 and CDR2 (germline): SGHTA, FQGNSA. Trimming cost V 6 bases and J 18 bases, with 21 bases left between them. CDR3 sequence (DNA): TGTGCCAGCAGACCGTCCGAGTTGGGGGCTTACCACTTT. It specifies CASRPSELGAYHF.

The CDR3 sequence is CASSLLAGVGNEQFF. In DNA form, the CDR3 reads TGTGCCAGTAGCCTCTTAGCGGGAGTAGGGAATGAGCAGTTCTTC. The chain carries TRBV19 and TRBJ2-1, with 9 bases matching TRBD2. The CDR3 totals 15 residues. The germline V gene has CDR1 LNHDA and CDR2 SQIVND (reference sequence). With V trimmed by 6 bases and J by 7 bases, 10 bases remained unmatched.

The V and J genes are TRBV13 and TRBJ1-1, with 7 bases fitting TRBD1. In germline, CDR1 is PRHDT, CDR2 FYEKMQ (reference sequence). Trimming cost V 5 bases and J 3 bases; bases outside gene matches: 6. CDR3 length: 14 residues. The CDR3, as DNA: TGTGCCAGCAGCCCGGGACAGTCCTACACTGAAGCTTTCTTT. Amino acid sequence: CASSPGQSYTEAFF.

The chain is built from TRBV7-9 and TRBJ2-3; D is uncertain. V lost 3 bases to trimming and J lost 2 bases, with 3 bases between them. This CDR3 contains 12 residues. Germline loops: CDR1 SEHNR, CDR2 FQNEAQ (reference sequence). CDR3 in DNA: TGTGCCAGCAGCTTCCTCACAGATACGCAGTATTTT. The encoded protein is CASSFLTDTQYF.

The chain recombines TRBV30 with TRBJ2-3; TRBD2 matches at 9 bases. Germline loops: CDR1 GTSNPN, CDR2 SVGIG (reference sequence). Trimming removed 2 bases from V and 0 bases from J; junction bases left unmatched: 0. The CDR3 covers 14 residues. CDR3 nucleotide sequence: TGTGCCTGGAGTAGCGGGGGGAGCACAGATACGCAGTATTTT. Amino acids: CAWSSGGSTDTQYF. The variable domain in full, with the rest retrieved from reference TRBV30 and TRBJ2-3, is SQTIHQWPATLVQPVGSPLSLECTVEGTSNPNLYWYRQAAGRGLQLLFYSVGIGQISSEVPQNLSASRPQDRQFILSSKKLLLSDSGFYLCAWSSGGSTDTQYFGPGTRLTVL.

J is TRBJ2-2 and V is TRBV6-5, with D possibly being TRBD2 (6 bases). Germline CDR1 MNHEY, CDR2 SVGAGI. The CDR3 totals 15 residues. V was trimmed by 7 bases and J by 5 bases, leaving 17 bases between them. The CDR3 loop reads CASTSYGGGTGELFF. In DNA form, the CDR3 reads TGTGCCAGCACCTCCTATGGGGGAGGAACCGGGGAGCTGTTTTTT.

This chain links TRBV5-1 with TRBJ2-6; weak D call: TRBD2 (5 bases). There are 15 residues in the CDR3. The V gene lost 0 bases and the J gene lost 5 bases, with 9 bases spanning the gap. Per the germline V gene, CDR1 is SGHRS and CDR2 is YFSETQ. The CDR3 coding sequence is TGCGCCAGCAGCTTGGTGGGGAGCAGGGCCAACGTCCTGACTTTC. Encoded protein: CASSLVGSRANVLTF.

The chain recombines TRBV7-6 with TRBJ1-6; 12 bases fit TRBD1. The CDR3 has 16 amino acids. V shed 5 bases, J shed 5 bases, and the junction held 4 bases outside the gene matches. The germline gives CDR1 SGHVS, CDR2 FNYEAQ. CDR3 amino acids: CASSPGTGGNNSPLHF. Written as DNA, the CDR3 is TGTGCCAGCAGCCCGGGGACAGGGGGCAATAATTCACCCCTCCACTTT.

Concerning this clone itself: Other DNA sequences in this specimen translate into the identical CDR3. The chain combines TRBV18 with TRBJ2-1; 8 nucleotides match TRBD1. After removal of 0 bases from V and 5 bases from J, the junction contained 3 bases not matched to a gene. CDR1 is KGHSH and CDR2 is LQKENI in the germline V gene. The CDR3 extends over 15 amino acids. The DNA for the CDR3 is TGTGCCAGCTCACCACCAACAGGGGGTAACAATGAGCAGTTCTTC. Translating it yields CASSPPTGGNNEQFF.